The present entry profiles one TCR beta chain with its context. Antigen specificity is unknown. Use of 60 Vbeta and 13 Jbeta primers characterized the PCR. The method was immunoSEQ multiplex PCR; TCRdb's version includes in-frame clones alone and lacks a portion of them. The data contain 150,000 to 200,000 clones, roughly four fifths of them seen just once; the ten biggest clones take up around 1.9%. Germline CDR1 reads MNHNS; CDR2 reads SASEGT. This CDR3 has 15 residues. J was trimmed by 5 bases and V by 7 bases; bases with no gene match: 10. This specimen comes from a study of cytomegalovirus exposure and HLA in healthy donors. Background on the study: HLA-typed donors were the source of 83 million or so unique TCRs, which an early data release held.

Findings and limits, study-wide: Donor immune exposure was known only as CMV serostatus. Reportedly, HLA-A and HLA-B alleles of most subjects were accurately predicted from TCR beta. Researchers reported in a later analysis that a missense DCLRE1C variant was tied to TCR beta V- and J-gene trimming.

The genes are TRBV6-1 and TRBJ1-4; 7 positions agree with TRBD1. Sample: PBMCs. This receptor was taken from a woman aged 18-30 years in good health and CMV-seronegative. CDR3 coding DNA: TGTGCCAGCATACCGAGGGACAGAAAAAATGAAAAACTGTTTTTT. Protein product: CASIPRDRKNEKLFF.